Listed below are T cell receptor beta chains from one sample, sequenced in a study of T cell changes during pregnancy in multiple sclerosis. This table comes from immunoSEQ multiplex PCR, and its TCRdb copy is limited to in-frame clones, with some not included. This sample has 70,000 to 95,000 clones, with around 93% found just once. The sequencing used peripheral blood, collected in the second trimester of pregnancy. Receptors were obtained from a female donor in good health, enrolled as a control in a pregnancy study. The CDR3 runs from the conserved cysteine through the conserved F or W. The D gene is left open where the match is weak. Only part of the rows carry a size: once, few, many, or a class if the clone is expanded.

TRBD1,TRBV6-1,TRBJ2-7,.,CASSGTGGRYEQYF,TGTGCCAGCAGTGGAACAGGGGGCCGTTACGAGCAGTACTTC
.,TRBV10-3,TRBJ1-6,.,CAISDEPNSPLHF,TGTGCCATCAGTGACGAGCCTAATTCACCCCTCCACTTT
TRBD1,TRBV6-6,TRBJ2-7,.,CASREGQAYEQYF,TGTGCCAGCAGGGAGGGACAGGCCTACGAGCAGTACTTC
.,TRBV7-8,TRBJ1-5,.,CASSLALFQPQHF,TGTGCCAGCAGCTTAGCCTTGTTCCAGCCCCAGCATTTT
TRBD2,TRBV5-1,TRBJ2-1,.,CASSALPPGGGADEQFF,TGCGCCAGCAGCGCCCTCCCCCCCGGCGGGGGGGCAGATGAGCAGTTCTTC
TRBD1,TRBV7-2,TRBJ1-6,.,CASSSVGTGDSPLHF,TGTGCCAGCAGCTCCGTCGGGACAGGGGATTCACCCCTCCACTTT
.,TRBV27,TRBJ1-2,.,CASSSRPSRGYTF,TGTGCCAGCAGTTCCAGACCTTCGAGGGGCTACACCTTC
.,TRBV30,TRBJ1-1,once,CAWSDGDKAAFF,TGTGCCTGGAGTGACGGGGACAAGGCAGCTTTCTTT
.,TRBV7-2,TRBJ2-7,.,CASSSLLAVEQYF,TGTGCCAGCAGCTCCCTCCTGGCGGTCGAGCAGTACTTC
TRBD1,TRBV5-1,TRBJ1-4,.,CASSLGTTGGAFNEKLFF,TGCGCCAGCAGCTTGGGCACGACAGGGGGAGCTTTTAATGAAAAACTGTTTTTT
.,TRBV5-1,TRBJ1-1,.,CASSLHRTANTEAFF,TGCGCCAGCAGCTTGCATAGGACAGCGAACACTGAAGCTTTCTTT
TRBD1,TRBV6-1,TRBJ1-5,.,CASSRDRIGNQPQHF,TGTGCCAGCAGCCGGGACAGGATTGGGAATCAGCCCCAGCATTTT
.,TRBV7-9,TRBJ2-2,.,CAAEGGDTGELFF,TGTGCGGCCGAGGGGGGGGACACCGGGGAGCTGTTTTTT
TRBD1,TRBV2,TRBJ1-6,.,CASSRKDRANSPLHF,TGTGCCAGCAGTAGAAAAGACAGGGCTAATTCACCCCTCCACTTT
TRBD2,TRBV18,TRBJ2-5,once,CASSPTLAGGRETQYF,TGTGCCAGCTCACCAACCCTAGCGGGGGGACGAGAGACCCAGTACTTC
TRBD1,TRBV5-1,TRBJ2-7,.,CASQSDYRGAATYEQYF,TGCGCCAGCCAAAGCGATTACAGGGGCGCTGCCACCTACGAGCAGTACTTC
.,TRBV2,TRBJ2-2,.,CASNRVAGELFF,TGTGCCAGCAACAGGGTGGCCGGGGAGCTGTTTTTT
.,TRBV16,TRBJ2-1,.,CASSQGAGRGIDEQFF,TGTGCCAGCAGCCAAGGTGCGGGGCGCGGTATTGATGAGCAGTTCTTC
.,TRBV30,TRBJ1-2,.,CAWTVNYGYTF,TGTGCCTGGACAGTCAACTATGGCTACACCTTC
TRBD1,TRBV5-6,TRBJ1-1,.,CASSFGQGDTEAFF,TGTGCCAGCAGCTTCGGACAGGGGGACACTGAAGCTTTCTTT
TRBD1,TRBV6-6,TRBJ1-1,once,CASSSTAGGGTEAFF,TGTGCCAGCAGTTCTACGGCAGGGGGAGGAACTGAAGCTTTCTTT
.,TRBV4-2,TRBJ1-2,.,CASSHVSGGDGYTF,TGTGCCAGCAGCCATGTAAGCGGGGGGGATGGCTACACCTTC
TRBD1,TRBV6-5,TRBJ2-7,.,CASNRQGNYEQYF,TGTGCCAGCAACAGACAGGGAAACTACGAGCAGTACTTC
.,TRBV4-2,TRBJ1-5,.,CASSQDPFGGQPQHF,TGTGCCAGCAGCCAAGACCCCTTCGGGGGGCAGCCCCAGCATTTT
TRBD1,TRBV30,TRBJ2-7,.,CAWERDRSYEQYF,TGTGCCTGGGAACGGGACAGGTCCTACGAGCAGTACTTC
.,TRBV19,TRBJ1-2,.,CASSEGTNYGYTF,TGTGCCAGTAGTGAGGGAACTAACTATGGCTACACCTTC
TRBD2,TRBV2,TRBJ2-5,.,CASSDLGLAGETQYF,TGTGCCAGCAGTGATCTGGGACTAGCTGGGGAGACCCAGTACTTC
.,TRBV19,TRBJ1-2,.,CASSLRERSYGYTF,TGTGCCAGTAGTCTTCGGGAGAGGAGCTATGGCTACACCTTC
.,TRBV7-6,TRBJ1-5,.,CASSFSGANQPQHF,TGTGCCAGCAGCTTCTCAGGGGCAAATCAGCCCCAGCATTTT
TRBD2,TRBV6-5,TRBJ2-3,.,CASSYSAGEGTDTQYF,TGTGCCAGCAGTTACTCTGCGGGGGAGGGCACAGATACGCAGTATTTT
TRBD2,TRBV19,TRBJ2-7,.,CASTKTPGLGYEQYF,TGTGCCAGTACCAAAACCCCGGGACTAGGCTACGAGCAGTACTTC
TRBD1,TRBV19,TRBJ1-2,.,CASSVTGEYGYTF,TGTGCCAGTAGTGTGACAGGGGAATATGGCTACACCTTC
TRBD1,TRBV9,TRBJ1-2,once,CASSDGTGTDQNYGYTF,TGTGCCAGCAGCGACGGGACAGGGACCGATCAAAACTATGGCTACACCTTC
.,TRBV6-5,TRBJ1-1,.,CASSYSRYDTEAFF,TGTGCCAGCAGTTACTCGAGATACGACACTGAAGCTTTCTTT
TRBD1,TRBV7-2,TRBJ1-4,.,CASSGRQGATEKLFF,TGTGCCAGCAGCGGGAGACAGGGGGCCACTGAAAAACTGTTTTTT
.,TRBV28,TRBJ2-7,.,CASMLPGSSYEQYF,TGTGCCAGCATGCTACCGGGAAGCTCCTACGAGCAGTACTTC
.,TRBV18,TRBJ2-3,.,CASSPPGQVSSNVGQPGQGDTQYF,TGTGCCAGCTCACCACCGGGGCAGGTCTCGTCCAACGTCGGACAACCCGGTCAAGGAGATACGCAGTATTTT
TRBD1,TRBV7-3,TRBJ2-3,.,CASSSTGGASDTQYF,TGTGCCAGCAGCTCAACAGGGGGCGCCTCAGATACGCAGTATTTT
.,TRBV7-9,TRBJ2-1,.,CASSLLAGESYNEQFF,TGTGCCAGCAGCTTATTAGCAGGGGAATCCTACAATGAGCAGTTCTTC
TRBD1,TRBV5-4,TRBJ1-2,.,CASSSAGTGGIRYGYTF,TGTGCCAGCAGCTCAGCCGGGACAGGGGGCATTCGCTATGGCTACACCTTC
TRBD1,TRBV5-5,TRBJ1-1,.,CASRHTGGRANTEAFF,TGTGCCAGCAGACACACAGGGGGCAGGGCGAACACTGAAGCTTTCTTT
.,TRBV6-1,TRBJ1-1,once,CAGSTTGEAFF,TGTGCCGGATCGACAACTGGTGAAGCTTTCTTT
.,TRBV11-2,TRBJ2-7,.,CASSRGVGWGLSYEQYF,TGTGCCAGCAGCCGAGGCGTCGGTTGGGGGCTCTCCTACGAGCAGTACTTC
TRBD1,TRBV29-1,TRBJ2-1,once,CSVDPGQGAYNEQFF,TGCAGCGTGGACCCGGGACAGGGAGCCTACAATGAGCAGTTCTTC
TRBD1,TRBV12-5,TRBJ2-5,.,CASGLDRTGQETQYF,TGTGCTAGTGGTTTGGATCGGACAGGGCAAGAGACCCAGTACTTC
.,TRBV5-1,TRBJ1-5,.,CASSSGESNQPQHF,TGCGCCAGCAGTTCCGGAGAGAGCAATCAGCCCCAGCATTTT